Following are 32 T cell receptor beta chains from one sample sequenced in a study of blood T cell repertoires in COVID-19. Clones were read by immunoSEQ multiplex PCR, and TCRdb kept only the in-frame ones, dropping some. The sample carries tens of thousands of clones, about three quarters recorded once. Material: peripheral blood. These TCRs come from a woman aged 65 to 85 with acute or convalescent COVID-19.

The chain is built from TRBV7-2 and TRBJ2-5; no reliable D call. The germline V and J ends were trimmed by 2 bases and 3 bases, with 7 bases remaining between them. This CDR3 contains 13 residues. Per the germline V gene, CDR1 is SGHTA and CDR2 is FQGNSA. Here the CDR3 reads CASSLPPKETQYF. CDR3 DNA sequence: TGTGCCAGCAGCTTACCCCCTAAAGAGACCCAGTACTTC.

The chain combines TRBV5-4 with TRBJ2-7; perhaps TRBD2 as D (5 bases). The CDR3 runs to 14 residues. Germline values: CDR1 SGHNT, CDR2 YYREEE (reference sequence). V lost 6 bases and J lost 2, with 15 bases in between. CDR3 loop: CASKVEGRPYEQYF. The CDR3 nucleotides read TGTGCCAGCAAAGTTGAGGGCAGACCCTACGAGCAGTACTTC.

This clone was seen only a few times. The rearrangement joins TRBV5-8 to TRBJ1-5; TRBD1 might be the D (6 bases). The length of the CDR3 is 16 residues. Germline CDR1 is SGHTS and CDR2 is YDEGEE. Trimming cost V 4 bases and J 0 bases, with 14 bases left between them. As DNA, the CDR3 is TGTGCCAGCAGCCCGGGACAAGGATATAGCAATCAGCCCCAGCATTTT. This sequence encodes CASSPGQGYSNQPQHF.

The chain has TRBV4-3 and TRBJ2-6, with 10 positions matching TRBD2. Losses at the gene ends were 1 base for V and 2 bases for J; bases not matched to a gene: 5. Germline V gene lookup returns CDR1 LGHNA and CDR2 YSLEER. This CDR3 is 18 amino acids long. The CDR3, as DNA: TGCGCCAGCAGCCAAGCTCTCGGGACTAGCGCTGGGGCCAACGTCCTGACTTTC. Its protein product is CASSQALGTSAGANVLTF.

V gene TRBV3-1 (or the pseudogene TRBV3-2) combines with J gene TRBJ1-4, with TRBD1 identical over 10 bases. This CDR3 is built from 15 residues. With V trimmed by 1 base and J by 4 bases, 0 bases remained unmatched. Germline lookup yields CDR1 LGHDT and CDR2 YNNKEL (reference sequence). The DNA of the CDR3 is TGTGCCAGCAGCCAAGGGACAGGGGGTAATGAAAAACTGTTTTTT. Translation: CASSQGTGGNEKLFF.

The chain links TRBV30 to TRBJ2-4; 8 bases align to TRBD2. Trimming at V came to 5 bases and at J to 6 bases, leaving 9 bases not matched to a gene. Per germline, CDR1 GTSNPN and CDR2 SVGIG (reference sequence). The CDR3 consists of 14 residues. The CDR3 DNA is TGTGCCTGGGCCCCCGGACTAGCTGCAAACATTCAGTACTTC. It specifies CAWAPGLAANIQYF.

J is TRBJ1-1 and V is TRBV19, with 11 nucleotides matching TRBD1. Germline CDR1 reads LNHDA; CDR2 reads SQIVND (reference sequence). After removal of 5 bases from V and 5 bases from J, the junction contained 10 bases not matched to a gene. The CDR3 is 16 amino acids. In DNA form, the CDR3 reads TGTGCCAGTAGTGCAATCTGGACAGGGGGCTGGACTGAAGCTTTCTTT. Translation: CASSAIWTGGWTEAFF.

The chain uses TRBV7-2 and TRBJ2-1; 11 bases agree with TRBD2. The CDR3 totals 18 residues. The junction had 8 bases not matched to a gene; V was cut back by 2 bases and J by 2 bases. Germline V gives CDR1 SGHTA, CDR2 FQGNSA. Here the CDR3 DNA reads TGTGCCAGCAGCTTATGGGATCTGGGACTAGCGGCCTACAATGAGCAGTTCTTC. Translated: CASSLWDLGLAAYNEQFF.

The chain recombines TRBV29-1 with TRBJ2-1; 11 nucleotides match TRBD1. Germline values: CDR1 SQVTM, CDR2 ANQGSEA. The CDR3 extends over 15 amino acids. V gave up 2 bases and J gave up 7 bases; unmatched junction bases: 7. The CDR3 protein is CSVEQWGQGGNEQFF. The DNA of the CDR3 is TGCAGCGTTGAACAGTGGGGACAGGGGGGGAATGAGCAGTTCTTC.

This clone was detected once. This rearrangement joins TRBV5-1 to TRBJ2-7, with TRBD1 matching over 12 bases. J was trimmed by 7 bases and V by 0 bases; bases with no gene match: 5. The germline V gene has CDR1 SGHRS and CDR2 YFSETQ. The CDR3 length is 15 residues. The CDR3 spells CASSLGGQGAVEQYF. The DNA for the CDR3 is TGCGCCAGCAGCTTGGGGGGACAGGGGGCGGTAGAGCAGTACTTC.

The rearrangement uses TRBV27 and TRBJ1-5; 7 bases map to TRBD1. This CDR3 contains 15 residues. Germline V lookup: CDR1 MNHEY, CDR2 SMNVEV (reference sequence). V lost 6 bases, J lost 5 bases, and 10 bases stayed unmatched. The CDR3, as DNA: TGTGCCAGCAGCCCCTTAGACAGGGCCGATCAGCCCCAGCATTTT. It codes for CASSPLDRADQPQHF.

The rearrangement links TRBV12-3 or TRBV12-4 to TRBJ2-1, with D possibly matching TRBD2 (5 bases). V was cut by 3 bases and J by 8 bases, with 8 bases left in between. The CDR3 has 12 residues. The DNA for the CDR3 is TGTGCCAGCAGTTTTGAGGGCTATGAGCAGTTCTTC. Translation gives CASSFEGYEQFF.

V and J are TRBV16 and TRBJ1-4; weak D call: TRBD1 (6 bases). The CDR3 extends over 15 amino acids. In germline, CDR1 is KGHSY, CDR2 FQNENV. V was shortened by 4 bases and J by 8 bases, with 17 bases between the two germline ends. DNA of the CDR3: TGTGCCAGCAGCCTTTCCTGGACAGCCCTAGAAAAACTGTTTTTT. Amino acid sequence: CASSLSWTALEKLFF.

This chain uses TRBV7-2 with TRBJ2-6; no clear D. This CDR3 has 15 amino acids. The V gene lost 5 bases and the J gene lost 0 bases, with 8 bases spanning the gap. Germline V gives CDR1 SGHTA, CDR2 FQGNSA. CDR3 in DNA: TGTGCCAGCAGCCCTCAGATCTCTGGGGCCAACGTCCTGACTTTC. Translation gives CASSPQISGANVLTF.

The J gene is TRBJ1-1, the V gene TRBV15; D uncertain. Germline V lookup: CDR1 LNHNV, CDR2 YYDKDF (reference sequence). Deletions cut 0 bases from V and 1 base from J, with 9 bases between. This CDR3 region has 15 residues. This CDR3 is CATSRDLGRNTEAFF. CDR3 nucleotide sequence: TGTGCCACCAGCAGAGATCTGGGCAGGAACACTGAAGCTTTCTTT. Full variable domain (rest looked up from reference TRBV15 and TRBJ1-1): DAMVIQNPRYQVTQFGKPVTLSCSQTLNHNVMYWYQQKSSQAPKLLFHYYDKDFNNEADTPDNFQSRRPNTSFCFLDIRSPGLGDTAMYLCATSRDLGRNTEAFFGQGTRLTVV.

The V gene is TRBV11-2, the J gene TRBJ2-1, with D unclear. The V end lost 5 bases, the J end lost 0 bases, and 14 bases lay between the germline ends. This CDR3 region has 16 residues. Germline CDR1 is SGHAT and CDR2 is FQNNGV. CDR3 sequence reads: CASSPSFSGSYNEQFF. The CDR3 bases are TGTGCCAGCAGCCCATCCTTCTCGGGCTCCTACAATGAGCAGTTCTTC.

The CDR3 region has the DNA TGTGCCAGCAGCCCCTCATCGGGAGGCAATCAGCCCCAGCATTTT. Amino acid sequence: CASSPSSGGNQPQHF. This chain uses TRBV7-2 with TRBJ1-5; D call uncertain. The CDR3 totals 15 residues. Deletions cut 5 bases from V and 2 bases from J, with 13 bases between. Looked up from germline, CDR1 is SGHTA and CDR2 is FQGNSA.

This clone has just a few counts. This chain uses TRBV5-4 with TRBJ1-6; 7 positions agree with TRBD1. Germline trimming cut 0 bases from V and 13 bases from J; bases unmatched to any gene: 13. CDR1 and CDR2 from the germline V gene are SGHNT and YYREEE (reference sequence). This CDR3 has 16 residues. The CDR3 DNA reads as TGTGCCAGCAGCTTGGGAGGGGGGACAGTCCTATGGCCCCTCCACTTT. It translates to CASSLGGGTVLWPLHF.

The CDR3 bases are TGTGCCAGTAGTGGATCGGGAATTCGAGAGACCCAGTACTTC. Residues: CASSGSGIRETQYF. This chain joins TRBV19 and TRBJ2-5, with D perhaps matching TRBD2 (5 bases). Germline V gives CDR1 LNHDA, CDR2 SQIVND (reference sequence). This CDR3 has 14 residues. V was clipped by 5 bases and J by 4 bases, with 14 bases between them.

The genes are TRBV15 and TRBJ2-7; 9 bases are shared with TRBD1. CDR3 length: 13 amino acids. Germline lookup yields CDR1 LNHNV and CDR2 YYDKDF (reference sequence). The trim removed 9 bases at V and 1 base at J, leaving 4 bases unmatched. CDR3 DNA: TGTGCCACTGGGACAGGGTTATCCTACGAGCAGTACTTC. Translating it yields CATGTGLSYEQYF.

The chain uses TRBV24-1 and TRBJ2-3, with D perhaps TRBD2 (6 bases). Germline V gene lookup returns CDR1 KGHDR and CDR2 SFDVKD. This CDR3 has 12 residues. V lost 10 bases and J lost 5, with 12 bases in between. CDR3 in DNA: TGTGCCACGCGGGATAGGATAGATACGCAGTATTTT. Its protein product is CATRDRIDTQYF.

This clone was counted a single time. The chain has TRBV19 and TRBJ2-1; D uncertain. Trimming pared 3 bases from V and 4 bases from J, leaving 13 bases between. This CDR3 comprises 15 residues. Germline assignment: CDR1 LNHDA and CDR2 SQIVND (reference sequence). CDR3 protein: CASSITGVSYNEQFF. The CDR3 region has the DNA TGTGCCAGTAGTATTACTGGAGTTTCGTACAATGAGCAGTTCTTC.

This clone was counted a single time. The chain couples TRBV7-2 to TRBJ1-2; D gene uncertain. V lost 8 bases and J lost 2, with 6 bases in between. The germline CDR1 and CDR2 sequences are SGHTA and FQGNSA. The CDR3 consists of 11 residues. The CDR3 region has the DNA TGTGCCAGCGAGTGGAACTATGGCTACACCTTC. It specifies CASEWNYGYTF.

The chain employs TRBV6-2 or TRBV6-3 and TRBJ1-5; D not certain. CDR3 length equals 15 residues. The V and J ends lost 2 bases and 2 bases respectively, with 10 bases between them. Germline V gene sequence: CDR1 MNHEY, CDR2 SVGEGT. Written as DNA, the CDR3 is TGTGCCAGCAGTTACGGTCGCCAGGGCAATCAGCCCCAGCATTTT. Translating gives CASSYGRQGNQPQHF.

CDR3 sequence: CASSAPKDNRVANEQFF. The CDR3 DNA reads TGTGCCAGCAGCGCACCGAAGGATAACAGGGTGGCGAATGAGCAGTTCTTC. The chain has TRBV9 and TRBJ2-1; weak D call: TRBD1 (6 bases). The CDR3 runs 17 residues. Looked up from germline, CDR1 is SGDLS and CDR2 is YYNGEE. V was shortened by 3 bases and J by 7 bases, with 23 bases between the two germline ends.

The chain couples TRBV7-2 to TRBJ2-3, with TRBD2 matching 13 bases. Germline values: CDR1 SGHTA, CDR2 FQGNSA. The CDR3 covers 18 residues. V was clipped by 1 base and J by 2 bases; unmatched bases: 6. CDR3 in amino acids: CASSLVRLAGGPTDTQYF. Here the CDR3 DNA reads TGTGCCAGCAGCTTAGTTCGACTAGCGGGGGGACCCACAGATACGCAGTATTTT.

This chain uses TRBV18 with TRBJ1-5; 8 nucleotides align to TRBD1. This CDR3 is 14 amino acids long. Germline CDR1 is KGHSH and CDR2 is LQKENI. Trimming at V came to 3 bases and at J to 10 bases, leaving 8 bases not matched to a gene. CDR3 DNA: TGTGCCAGCTCACCCGGACAGGGATTTGAACCCCAGCATTTT. Amino acid sequence: CASSPGQGFEPQHF. Drawing the rest from reference TRBV18 and TRBJ1-5, the complete variable domain is NAGVMQNPRHLVRRRGQEARLRCSPMKGHSHVYWYRQLPEEGLKFMVYLQKENIIDESGMPKERFSAEFPKEGPSILRIQQVVRGDSAAYFCASSPGQGFEPQHFGDGTRLSIL.

The chain carries TRBV3-1 (or the pseudogene TRBV3-2) and TRBJ2-5; 7 bases align to TRBD1. Germline values: CDR1 LGHDT, CDR2 YNNKEL (reference sequence). The CDR3 has 15 residues. V lost 4 bases, J lost 1 base, and 6 bases stayed unmatched. CDR3 region: CASSPGGTAQETQYF. DNA of the CDR3: TGTGCCAGCAGCCCAGGGGGAACAGCCCAAGAGACCCAGTACTTC.

This clone was observed a single time. The J gene is TRBJ1-1, the V gene TRBV9; TRBD1 matches 7 bases. The CDR3 loop spans 16 amino acids. J was trimmed by 1 base and V by 0 bases; bases with no gene match: 6. Germline CDR1 and CDR2: SGDLS and YYNGEE. The CDR3 region is CASSVAAGGGNTEAFF. The CDR3 DNA sequence: TGTGCCAGCAGCGTAGCTGCAGGGGGAGGGAACACTGAAGCTTTCTTT.

V usage is TRBV5-1 and J usage is TRBJ2-5, with TRBD2 identical over 9 bases. Germline lookup yields CDR1 SGHRS and CDR2 YFSETQ. There are 19 residues in the CDR3. J gave up 2 bases and V 0 bases, and 14 bases lay outside the gene matches. The CDR3 loop reads CASSLAGTLAGRLQETQYF. CDR3 DNA: TGCGCCAGCAGCTTGGCCGGAACCCTAGCGGGAAGGCTACAAGAGACCCAGTACTTC.

The rearrangement joins TRBV4-1 to TRBJ1-3; 9 bases fit TRBD1. Germline trimming cut 0 bases from V and 4 bases from J; bases unmatched to any gene: 7. CDR1 is MGHRA and CDR2 is YSYEKL in the germline V gene. The CDR3 is made up of 17 amino acids. CDR3 sequence (DNA): TGCGCCAGCAGCCAAGACTGGGACAGGGTGGGAGGAAACACCATATATTTT. It specifies CASSQDWDRVGGNTIYF.

The CDR3 region is CASSYRTGNYGYTF. Written as DNA, the CDR3 is TGTGCCAGCAGTTACAGGACAGGAAACTATGGCTACACCTTC. This chain connects TRBV27 to TRBJ1-2; 7 bases are shared with TRBD1. V dropped 4 bases and J dropped 2; count of bases not matched to a gene: 4. Germline V gives CDR1 MNHEY, CDR2 SMNVEV (reference sequence). The CDR3 totals 14 residues.